This T cell receptor (beta chain) was identified during a study of blood T cells in healthy people across ages. This clonotype was seen only a few times. Antigen specificity is unknown. Using a J-beta primer mix together with a sample-barcoded 5' primer, a second PCR was run for about 6 to 11 cycles. TCRdb analysed the 5' RACE reads with MiXCR anew, one entry per CDR3 protein. The profile shows some 760,000 distinct CDR3 sequences, 25% of them singletons. CDR1 MDHEN and CDR2 SYDVKM come from the germline V gene. V lost 6 bases and J lost 4; bases outside the gene matches: 5. The CDR3 has 15 residues. Points from the study as a whole: In the absence of known donor CMV status, changes in expanded clonotypes were possibly confounded.

A further study also used this sample, focusing on T cells of mothers and their children. In that study: Each mother yielded more than 8 million TCR beta CDR3 reads. Each child yielded approximately 2.9 million reads.

This clonotype was obtained from a boy aged 10-17 years in good health. Sequenced material: blood. This chain connects TRBV28 to TRBJ2-7, with 14 positions matching TRBD2. DNA of the CDR3: TGTGCCAGCAGAGGGACTAGCGGGAGCGGTTACGAGCAGTACTTC. This codes for CASRGTSGSGYEQYF.